This entry concerns a single T cell receptor (beta chain). What it binds is not known. V was pared by 8 bases and J by 2 bases, with 10 bases between. Germline V gene sequence: CDR1 MDHEN, CDR2 SYDVKM. The CDR3 has 14 residues. The data are from a study of T cell responses to AZD1222 COVID-19 vaccine. This table comes from immunoSEQ multiplex PCR, and its TCRdb copy is limited to in-frame clones, with some not included. The sample consists of around 140,000 clones, approximately 93% of them appearing once. The study, taken as a whole, reports: Unmutated variant regions are reportedly the target of nearly half of TCRs that are spike-specific.

Sequences were derived from peripheral blood, sampled after recovery from COVID-19. This clonotype was sampled from an adult who had recovered from COVID-19. This chain links TRBV28 with TRBJ2-6; D is unclear. The CDR3 region is CASFSPAGANVLTF. The CDR3 DNA reads as TGTGCCAGCTTTTCCCCGGCTGGGGCCAACGTCCTGACTTTC. The full variable domain, its missing parts supplied by reference TRBV28 and TRBJ2-6, is DVKVTQSSRYLVKRTGEKVFLECVQDMDHENMFWYRQDPGLGLRLIYFSYDVKMKEKGDIPEGYSVSREKKERFSLILESASTNQTSMYLCASFSPAGANVLTFGAGSRLTVL.